The clone carrying this T cell receptor (beta chain) showed up just a few times. Its antigen remains unidentified. The total RNA that was extracted per sample amounted to at least 6 micrograms. The data belong to a study of blood T cells in healthy people across ages. This CDR3 has 13 residues. Germline loops: CDR1 SEHNR, CDR2 FQNEAQ (reference sequence). V was pared by 5 bases and J by 6 bases, with 12 bases between. Study-wide findings and caveats: What prevented conclusive comparison of naive and antigen-experienced cells was that PBMCs were unsorted. Long-lived and aged donors differed, with more naive CD4+ cells and higher diversity in the long-lived.

PCR was performed a second time for about 7 to 11 cycles using a sample-barcoded 5' primer and a J-beta primer mix. TCRdb passed the 5' RACE reads through MiXCR, listing each CDR3 protein once. The table lists 1,300,000 or so distinct CDR3 sequences, roughly 59% of them singletons. The clonotype comes from a young man in good health. The sequenced sample consisted of blood. The V and J genes are TRBV7-9 and TRBJ2-3; D is undetermined. This CDR3 is CASSPITVDTQYF. Written as DNA, the CDR3 is TGTGCCAGCAGCCCGATAACCGTGGATACGCAGTATTTT. The variable domain in full, completed from reference TRBV7-9 and TRBJ2-3, reads DTGVSQNPRHKITKRGQNVTFRCDPISEHNRLYWYRQTLGQGPEFLTYFQNEAQLEKSRLLSDRFSAERPKGSFSTLEIQRTEQGDSAMYLCASSPITVDTQYFGPGTRLTVL.